The clone carrying this T cell receptor beta chain was detected a few times. Its antigen remains unidentified. CDR1 is MNHEY and CDR2 is SVGEGT in the germline V gene. Trimming cost V 0 bases and J 7 bases; bases outside gene matches: 14. This CDR3 is 20 amino acids long. This sample was included in a study of blood T cells in healthy people across ages. Findings of the study overall: Per million T cells, TCR beta diversity dropped about linearly as age rose.

Combining a sample-barcoded 5' primer with a J-beta primer mix, a second PCR ran for roughly 6 to 12 cycles. A template-switch adaptor that had 12 random nucleotides put a tag on each cDNA molecule. TCRdb independently ran MiXCR on the 5' RACE reads; one entry per CDR3 protein. The sample has approximately 1,700,000 distinct CDR3 sequences; around 42% are singletons. Source material: blood. The sequence derives from a human donor in good health. The rearrangement links TRBV6-2 or TRBV6-3 to TRBJ2-1, with 14 nucleotides matching TRBD2. For the CDR3, the DNA is TGTGCCAGCAGTTACTCGATGAGGTCGGAGACTAGCGGGGGGGCGAATGAGCAGTTCTTC. It yields the protein CASSYSMRSETSGGANEQFF.